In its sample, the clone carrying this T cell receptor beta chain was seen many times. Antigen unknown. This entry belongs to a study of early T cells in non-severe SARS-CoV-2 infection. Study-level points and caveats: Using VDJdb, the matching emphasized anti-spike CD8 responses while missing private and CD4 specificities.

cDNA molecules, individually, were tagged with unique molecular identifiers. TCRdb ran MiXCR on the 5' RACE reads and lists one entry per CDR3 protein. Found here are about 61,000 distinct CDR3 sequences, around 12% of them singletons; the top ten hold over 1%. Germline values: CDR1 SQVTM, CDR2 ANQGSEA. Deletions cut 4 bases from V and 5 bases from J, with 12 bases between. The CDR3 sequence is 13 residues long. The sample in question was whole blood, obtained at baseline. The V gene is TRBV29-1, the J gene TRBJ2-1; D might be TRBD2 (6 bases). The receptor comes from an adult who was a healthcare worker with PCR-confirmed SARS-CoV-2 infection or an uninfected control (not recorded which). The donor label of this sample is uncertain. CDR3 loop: CSVGREENNEQFF. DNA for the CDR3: TGCAGCGTTGGCAGGGAGGAGAACAATGAGCAGTTCTTC.